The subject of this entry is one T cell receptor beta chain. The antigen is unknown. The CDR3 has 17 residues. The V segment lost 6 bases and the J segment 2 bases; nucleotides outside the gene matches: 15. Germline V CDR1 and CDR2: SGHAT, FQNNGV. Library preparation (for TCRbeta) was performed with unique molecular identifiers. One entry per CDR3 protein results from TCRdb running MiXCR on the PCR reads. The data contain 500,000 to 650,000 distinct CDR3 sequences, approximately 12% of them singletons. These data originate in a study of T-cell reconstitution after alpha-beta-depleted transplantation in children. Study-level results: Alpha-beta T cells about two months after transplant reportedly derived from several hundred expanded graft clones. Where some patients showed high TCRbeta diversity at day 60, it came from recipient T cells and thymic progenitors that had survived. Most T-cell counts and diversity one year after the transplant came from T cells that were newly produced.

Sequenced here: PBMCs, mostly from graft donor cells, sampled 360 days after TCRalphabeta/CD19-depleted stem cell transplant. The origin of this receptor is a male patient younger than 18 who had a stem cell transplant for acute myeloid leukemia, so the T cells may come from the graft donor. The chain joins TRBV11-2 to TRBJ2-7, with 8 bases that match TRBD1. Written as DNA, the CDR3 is TGTGCCAGCAGTCCGGGACAGGTCGCCCCATGGGCCTACGAGCAGTACTTC. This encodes CASSPGQVAPWAYEQYF.